Reported below is one TCR beta chain. Its antigen is not identified. Measured with immunoSEQ multiplex PCR; TCRdb has only the in-frame clones, and not every one. The sample shows about 100,000 clones, approximately 89% of them seen only once. This record belongs to a study of T cell responses to AZD1222 COVID-19 vaccine. Study results and caveats: Clonal diversity was possibly underestimated; the donors were predominantly white British and more often female.

The V gene lost 6 bases and the J gene lost 2 bases, with 8 bases spanning the gap. The CDR3 is made up of 12 amino acids. Germline CDR1 MNHEY, CDR2 SVGAGI. The source is an adult in good health. The input for sequencing was peripheral blood, taken on day 0 of MenACWY control vaccination. The V call is TRBV6-5, the J call TRBJ2-7, with a weak D call TRBD2 (5 bases). The DNA of the CDR3 is TGTGCCAGCAGCCCGGGGACCTACGAGCAGTACTTC. This codes for CASSPGTYEQYF.